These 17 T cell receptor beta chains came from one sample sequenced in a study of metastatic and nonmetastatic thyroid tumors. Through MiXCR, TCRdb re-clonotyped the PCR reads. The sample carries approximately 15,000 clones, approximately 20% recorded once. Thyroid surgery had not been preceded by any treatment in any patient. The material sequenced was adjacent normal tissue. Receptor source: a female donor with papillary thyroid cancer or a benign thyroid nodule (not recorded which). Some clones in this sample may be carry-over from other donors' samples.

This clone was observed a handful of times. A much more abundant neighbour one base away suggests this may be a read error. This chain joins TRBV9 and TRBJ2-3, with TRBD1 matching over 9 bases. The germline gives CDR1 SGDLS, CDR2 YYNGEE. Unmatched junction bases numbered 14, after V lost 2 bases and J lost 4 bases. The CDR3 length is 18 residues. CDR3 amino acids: CASSVGVFWTGVSDTQYF. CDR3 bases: TGTGCCAGCAGCGTTGGGGTGTTTTGGACAGGGGTTTCAGATACGCAGTATTTT.

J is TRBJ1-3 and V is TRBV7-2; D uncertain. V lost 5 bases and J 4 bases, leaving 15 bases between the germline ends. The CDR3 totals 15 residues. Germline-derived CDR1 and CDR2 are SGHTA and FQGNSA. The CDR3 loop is CASSPNTGRGNTIYF. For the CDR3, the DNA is TGTGCCAGCAGCCCGAACACCGGCCGGGGAAACACCATATATTTT.

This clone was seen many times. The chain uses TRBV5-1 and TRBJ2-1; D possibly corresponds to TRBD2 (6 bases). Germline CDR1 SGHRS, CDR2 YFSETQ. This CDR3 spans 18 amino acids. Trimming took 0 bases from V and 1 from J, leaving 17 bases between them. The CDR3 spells CASSLEILARISYNEQFF. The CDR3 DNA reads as TGCGCCAGCAGCTTGGAGATACTAGCAAGAATTTCCTACAATGAGCAGTTCTTC.

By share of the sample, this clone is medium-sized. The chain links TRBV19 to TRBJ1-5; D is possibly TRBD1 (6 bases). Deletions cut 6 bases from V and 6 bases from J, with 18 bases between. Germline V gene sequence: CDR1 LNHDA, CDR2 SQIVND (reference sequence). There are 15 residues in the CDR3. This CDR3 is CASRGYGGQGQPQHF. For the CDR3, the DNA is TGTGCCAGTAGGGGATACGGGGGCCAGGGTCAGCCCCAGCATTTT.

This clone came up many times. The CDR3 loop reads CASSPGLAGSSYNEQFF. CDR3 sequence (DNA): TGCGCCAGCAGCCCCGGACTAGCGGGGAGCTCCTACAATGAGCAGTTCTTC. The genes are TRBV4-1 and TRBJ2-1; TRBD2 matches at 12 bases. The CDR3 sequence is 17 residues long. V trimming: 4 bases; J trimming: 0 bases; junction bases outside the gene matches: 4. CDR1 and CDR2 (germline): MGHRA, YSYEKL.

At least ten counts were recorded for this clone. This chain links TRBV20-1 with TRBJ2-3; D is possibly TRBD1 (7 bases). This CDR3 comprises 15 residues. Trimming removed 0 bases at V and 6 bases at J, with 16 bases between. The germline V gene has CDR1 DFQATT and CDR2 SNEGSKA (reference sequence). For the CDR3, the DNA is TGCAGTGCTAGAGATGGAGGGGGCTTGGTGGATACGCAGTATTTT. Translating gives CSARDGGGLVDTQYF.

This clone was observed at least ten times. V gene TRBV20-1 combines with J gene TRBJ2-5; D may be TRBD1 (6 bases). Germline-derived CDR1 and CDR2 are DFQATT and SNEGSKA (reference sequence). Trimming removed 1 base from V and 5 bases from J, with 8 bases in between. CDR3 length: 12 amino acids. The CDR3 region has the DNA TGCAGTGCTAGAGGACAGGCGGAGACCCAGTACTTC. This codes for CSARGQAETQYF.

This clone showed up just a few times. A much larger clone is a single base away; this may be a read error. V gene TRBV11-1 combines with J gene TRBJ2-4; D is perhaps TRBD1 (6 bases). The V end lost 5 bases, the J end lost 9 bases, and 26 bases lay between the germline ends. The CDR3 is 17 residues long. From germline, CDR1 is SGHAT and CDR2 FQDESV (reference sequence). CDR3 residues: CASSPWWDMGRGPIQYF. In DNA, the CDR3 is TGTGCCAGCAGCCCTTGGTGGGACATGGGCCGAGGTCCCATTCAGTACTTC.

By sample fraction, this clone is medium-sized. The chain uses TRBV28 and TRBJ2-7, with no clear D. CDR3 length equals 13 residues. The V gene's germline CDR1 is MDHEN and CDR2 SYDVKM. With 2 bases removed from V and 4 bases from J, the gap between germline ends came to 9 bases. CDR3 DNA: TGTGCCAGCAGTTTAGGACGGAAATACGAGCAGTACTTC. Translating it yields CASSLGRKYEQYF.

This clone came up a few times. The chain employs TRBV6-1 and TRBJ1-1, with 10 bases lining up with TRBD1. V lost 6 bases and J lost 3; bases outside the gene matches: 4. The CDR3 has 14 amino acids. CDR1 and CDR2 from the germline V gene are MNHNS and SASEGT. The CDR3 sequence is CASRGTGADTEAFF. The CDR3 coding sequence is TGTGCCAGCAGGGGGACAGGGGCTGACACTGAAGCTTTCTTT.

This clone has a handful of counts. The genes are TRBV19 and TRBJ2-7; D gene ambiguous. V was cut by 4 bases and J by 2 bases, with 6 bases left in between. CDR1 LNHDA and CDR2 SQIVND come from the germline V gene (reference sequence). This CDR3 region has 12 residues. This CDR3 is CASSNAAYEQYF. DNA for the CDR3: TGTGCCAGTAGTAATGCCGCCTACGAGCAGTACTTC.

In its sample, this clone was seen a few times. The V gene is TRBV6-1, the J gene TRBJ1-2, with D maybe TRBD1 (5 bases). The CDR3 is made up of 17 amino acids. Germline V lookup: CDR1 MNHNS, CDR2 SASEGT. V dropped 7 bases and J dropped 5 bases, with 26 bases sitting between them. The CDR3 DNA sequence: TGTGCCAGCATCCTTGACAGACCCGGTGGAGGACTATATGGCTACACCTTC. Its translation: CASILDRPGGGLYGYTF.

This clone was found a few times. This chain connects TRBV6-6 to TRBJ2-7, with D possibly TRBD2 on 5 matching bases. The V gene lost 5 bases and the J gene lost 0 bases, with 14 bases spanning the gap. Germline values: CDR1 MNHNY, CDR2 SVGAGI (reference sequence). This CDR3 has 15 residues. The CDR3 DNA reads TGTGCCAGCAGTATACTGGCGGGCCCCTCCTACGAGCAGTACTTC. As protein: CASSILAGPSYEQYF.

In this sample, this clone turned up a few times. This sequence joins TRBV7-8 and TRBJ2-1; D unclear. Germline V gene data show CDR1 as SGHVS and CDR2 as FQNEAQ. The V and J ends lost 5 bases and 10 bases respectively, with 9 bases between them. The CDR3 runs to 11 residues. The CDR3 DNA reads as TGTGCCAGCAGCCTCGGTGGAGAGCAGTTCTTC. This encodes CASSLGGEQFF.

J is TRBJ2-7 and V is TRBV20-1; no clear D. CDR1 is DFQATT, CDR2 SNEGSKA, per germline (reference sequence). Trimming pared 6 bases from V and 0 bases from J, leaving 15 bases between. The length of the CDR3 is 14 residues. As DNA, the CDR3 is TGCAGTGCCAGCCTACCGAGATGCTCCTACGAGCAGTACTTC. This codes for CSASLPRCSYEQYF.

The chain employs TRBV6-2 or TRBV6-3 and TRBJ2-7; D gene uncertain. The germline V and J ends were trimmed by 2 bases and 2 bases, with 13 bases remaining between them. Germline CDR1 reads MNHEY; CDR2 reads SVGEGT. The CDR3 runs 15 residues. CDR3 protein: CASSYEASLPYEQYF. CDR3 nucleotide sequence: TGTGCCAGCAGTTACGAGGCCTCCCTTCCCTACGAGCAGTACTTC.

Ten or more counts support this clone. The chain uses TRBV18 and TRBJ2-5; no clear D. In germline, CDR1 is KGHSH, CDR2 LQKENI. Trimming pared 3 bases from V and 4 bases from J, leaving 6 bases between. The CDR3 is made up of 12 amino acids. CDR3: CASSPYGETQYF. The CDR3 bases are TGTGCCAGCTCACCTTACGGAGAGACCCAGTACTTC.